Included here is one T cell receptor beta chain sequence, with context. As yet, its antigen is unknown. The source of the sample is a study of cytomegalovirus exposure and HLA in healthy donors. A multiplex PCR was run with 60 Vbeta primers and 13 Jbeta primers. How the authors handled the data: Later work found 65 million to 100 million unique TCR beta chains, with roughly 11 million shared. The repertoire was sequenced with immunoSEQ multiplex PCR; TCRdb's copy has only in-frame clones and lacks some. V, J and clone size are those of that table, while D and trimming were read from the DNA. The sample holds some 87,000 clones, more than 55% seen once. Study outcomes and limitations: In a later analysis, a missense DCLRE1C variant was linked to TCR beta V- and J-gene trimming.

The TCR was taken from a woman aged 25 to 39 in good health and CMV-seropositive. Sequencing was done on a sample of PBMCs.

As DNA, the CDR3 is TGTGCCACACGACAGGGCCCTTATGGCTACACCTTC. It specifies CATRQGPYGYTF. V usage is TRBV19 and J usage is TRBJ1-2; 7 nucleotides line up with TRBD1. Germline V gene data show CDR1 as LNHDA and CDR2 as SQIVND (reference sequence). The J segment lost 5 bases and the V segment lost 10 bases, leaving 7 bases of the junction unmatched. The CDR3 totals 12 residues.